The clone carrying this T cell receptor beta chain was seen once. Profiled with immunoSEQ multiplex PCR; TCRdb holds only in-frame clones, not every one. The sample has under 250,000 clones; more than 70% are singletons. The V end lost 2 bases, the J end lost 7 bases, and 9 bases lay between the germline ends. From germline, CDR1 is MNHEY and CDR2 SVGAGI. The CDR3 has 13 amino acids. These data come from a study of blood T cell repertoires in COVID-19. Study details: Samples representing acute and convalescent COVID-19 were sourced from the United States, Italy and Spain. PBMCs, B-cell-depleted T cells, or T cells were the source of the cDNA or gDNA that made up the material.

This TCR was recovered from a man between 45 and 60 years old with active or convalescent COVID-19. Sample: peripheral blood. The chain recombines TRBV6-5 with TRBJ1-5; a possible D gene is TRBD1 (6 bases). This CDR3 is CASSYNRDQPQHF. CDR3 DNA sequence: TGTGCCAGCAGTTACAACAGGGACCAGCCCCAGCATTTT.